This T cell receptor beta chain was recovered during a study of T-cell reconstitution after alpha-beta-depleted transplantation in children. This CDR3 region has 13 residues. The ends were cut back, 6 bases at V and 6 bases at J, with 11 bases in the middle. The TCRbeta library was prepared with unique molecular identifiers. One entry per CDR3 protein, called by TCRdb with MiXCR from the PCR reads. Among approximately 400,000 distinct CDR3 sequences, approximately 11% were seen once, and the ten largest hold nearly 5.5%. The chain combines TRBV12-3 or TRBV12-4 with TRBJ2-2, with D unclear. This clonotype was sampled from a human donor who donated a stem cell graft to a child with acute myeloid leukemia. The starting material was PBMCs from the stem cell graft donor, obtained from the stem cell graft. DNA of the CDR3: TGTGCCAGCAGCTCCGGTCGAGCCGGGGAGCTGTTTTTT. This gives the protein CASSSGRAGELFF.